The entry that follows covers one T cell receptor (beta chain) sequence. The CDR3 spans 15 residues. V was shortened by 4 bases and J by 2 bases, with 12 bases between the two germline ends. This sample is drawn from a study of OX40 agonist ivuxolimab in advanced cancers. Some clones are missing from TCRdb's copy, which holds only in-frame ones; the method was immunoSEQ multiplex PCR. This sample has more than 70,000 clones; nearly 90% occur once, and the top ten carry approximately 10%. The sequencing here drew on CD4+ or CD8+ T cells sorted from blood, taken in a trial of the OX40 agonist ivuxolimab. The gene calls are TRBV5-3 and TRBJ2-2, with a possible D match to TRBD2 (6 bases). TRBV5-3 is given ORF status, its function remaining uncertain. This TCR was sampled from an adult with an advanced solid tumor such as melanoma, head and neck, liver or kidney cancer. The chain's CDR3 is CARSPGSSNTGELFF. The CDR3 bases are TGTGCCAGAAGCCCCGGGAGCTCCAACACCGGGGAGCTGTTTTTT.